This TCR beta chain was identified during a study of blood T cell repertoires in COVID-19. As for the study in general: Sites in the United States, Italy and Spain provided acute and convalescent COVID-19 samples. PBMCs, B-cell-depleted T cells, or T cells were the source of the cDNA or gDNA that made up the material.

Trimming shortened V by 3 bases and J by 7 bases, and 10 bases separated the two germline ends. From germline, CDR1 is SGDLS and CDR2 YYNGEE. This CDR3 is 13 amino acids long. Authors' analysis steps: By means of reference gene primer amplification, nucleated cell counts were estimated. Here immunoSEQ multiplex PCR was the method, and the copy in TCRdb shows in-frame clones only, minus some. That table supplies the V and J calls and clone size; D and trimming were determined from the DNA. The top ten clones hold about 14% of a sample with roughly 32,000 clones, 80% to 90% of them seen once. The source material was peripheral blood. The rearrangement links TRBV9 to TRBJ1-4; no firm D call. This clonotype was obtained from a man in his sixties with active COVID-19. CDR3 sequence: CASSGLSGEKLFF. The CDR3 region has the DNA TGTGCCAGCAGCGGGCTCTCTGGTGAAAAACTGTTTTTT.